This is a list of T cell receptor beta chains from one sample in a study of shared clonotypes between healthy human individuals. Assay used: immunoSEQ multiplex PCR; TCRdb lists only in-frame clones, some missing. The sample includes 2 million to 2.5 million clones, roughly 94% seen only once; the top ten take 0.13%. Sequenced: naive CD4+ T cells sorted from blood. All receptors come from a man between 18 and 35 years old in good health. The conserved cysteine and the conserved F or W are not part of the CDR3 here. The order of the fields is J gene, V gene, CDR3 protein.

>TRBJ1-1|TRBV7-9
ASSLVQGRPNTEAF
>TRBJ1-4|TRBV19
ASGTGGVYNEKLF
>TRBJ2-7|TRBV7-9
ASSFDSAGLYEQY
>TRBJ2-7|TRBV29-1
STGQGAYEQY
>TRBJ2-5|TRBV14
ASSQNRPSGQETQY
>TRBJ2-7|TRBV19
ASSMEGSYEQY
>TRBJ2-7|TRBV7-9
ASSPADSSPFYEQY
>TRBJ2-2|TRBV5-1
ASSLDGVGTGELF
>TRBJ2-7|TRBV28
ASSPGLAGGSYEQY
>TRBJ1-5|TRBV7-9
ASSLSSGSLNQPQH
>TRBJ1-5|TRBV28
ASRRDRGGNQPQH
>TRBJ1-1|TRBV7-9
ASSSRVTEAF
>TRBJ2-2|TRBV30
ASPGRANTGELF
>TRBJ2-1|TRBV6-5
ASKSSGGPGNEQF
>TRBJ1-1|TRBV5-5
ASSLGGTVQTEAF
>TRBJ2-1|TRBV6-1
ASGREGFSYNEQF
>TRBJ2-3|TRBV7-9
ASSLSVSTDTQY